This is a list of T cell receptor beta chains from one sample in a study of cytomegalovirus exposure and HLA in healthy donors. TCRdb's copy holds only in-frame clones and misses some; the assay was immunoSEQ multiplex PCR. The sample has about 73,000 clones; approximately 95% are singletons. Material for sequencing was PBMCs. Source of these receptors: a man younger than 35 in good health and CMV-seronegative. CDR3s include the opening cysteine and the closing phenylalanine or tryptophan. A D gene is named only where the DNA matches it firmly. The listing skips clone size in some rows; elsewhere it reads once, few, many or a size class.

NA,TRBJ1-2,TRBV19,NA,TGTGCCAGTAATCTCAATTCCCAGGGATACTATGGCTACACCTTC,CASNLNSQGYYGYTF
NA,TRBJ1-1,TRBV7-9,NA,TGTGCCAGCAGCGCCTCAGGGAACACTGAAGCTTTCTTT,CASSASGNTEAFF
once,TRBJ2-2,TRBV7-3,NA,TGTGCCAGCAGCCCGACGGGACTCTCAAACACCGGGGAGCTGTTTTTT,CASSPTGLSNTGELFF
NA,TRBJ1-1,TRBV29-1,NA,TGCAGCGTTGGCGGGCTCATGGGCACTGAAGCTTTCTTT,CSVGGLMGTEAFF
NA,TRBJ1-6,TRBV9,NA,TGTGCCAGCAGCGTAGTTGCGGCGGCGGGGGCACCCCTCCACTTT,CASSVVAAAGAPLHF
NA,TRBJ2-5,TRBV29-1,TRBD2,TGCAGCGTTGTGGTCGGGGGGGAAGAGACCCAGTACTTC,CSVVVGGEETQYF
NA,TRBJ1-4,TRBV4-2,NA,TGTGCCAGCGAGGACACCTATAATGAAAAACTGTTTTTT,CASEDTYNEKLFF
NA,TRBJ2-5,TRBV10-2,TRBD2,TGCGCCAGCAGTATGAGCGGGGCTCACCAAGAGACCCAGTACTTC,CASSMSGAHQETQYF
few,TRBJ2-1,TRBV10-3,NA,TGTGCCATCAGGGGACAACTAAATGAGCAGTTCTTC,CAIRGQLNEQFF
NA,TRBJ2-7,TRBV5-4,NA,TGTGCCAGCAGCTTGGTGGTCGGGGCCTACGAGCAGTACTTC,CASSLVVGAYEQYF
NA,TRBJ2-7,TRBV5-4,NA,TGTGCCAGCAGCTTTGGGGGGGCTGGGGACTACGAGCAGTACTTC,CASSFGGAGDYEQYF
NA,TRBJ2-7,TRBV14,NA,TGTGCCAGCAGCCAAGGAAGGGGCATCTCCTACGAGCAGTACTTC,CASSQGRGISYEQYF
NA,TRBJ1-4,TRBV5-1,NA,TGCGCCAGCAGCAGGCAGGATAATGAAAAACTGTTTTTT,CASSRQDNEKLFF
NA,TRBJ1-1,TRBV25-1,NA,TGTGCCAGCAAGGCCGGGGTTGCGGAAGCTTTCTTT,CASKAGVAEAFF
NA,TRBJ2-5,TRBV5-1,NA,TGCGCCAGCAGCTCTGGCGGGGACGGTGAGACCCAGTACTTC,CASSSGGDGETQYF
NA,TRBJ1-1,TRBV19,NA,TGTGCCAGTAGCCCCAGAATGAACACTGAAGCTTTCTTT,CASSPRMNTEAFF
NA,TRBJ2-3,TRBV10-3,TRBD2,TGTGCCATCAGCCCCGGACTAGCCACAGATACGCAGTATTTT,CAISPGLATDTQYF
NA,TRBJ1-2,TRBV4-3,NA,TGCGCCAGCAGCCAAATCCAGGGCGGCTATGGCTACACCTTC,CASSQIQGGYGYTF
NA,TRBJ2-7,TRBV19,NA,TGTGCCAGTAGTTCAGTAGCCTATCCTCTGGTGCAGTACTTC,CASSSVAYPLVQYF
NA,TRBJ2-7,TRBV5-5,NA,TGTGCCAGCATCCTTGGGGTGCAGGGCAAGGTCCACGAGCAGTACTTC,CASILGVQGKVHEQYF
NA,TRBJ1-2,TRBV7-9,NA,TGTGCCAGCAGCTCGGCCGAGACAGAATCATACCATACCTATGGCTACACCTTC,CASSSAETESYHTYGYTF
NA,TRBJ2-7,TRBV7-2,NA,TGTGCCAGCAGCTTGTACAGAGACTACGAGCAGTACTTC,CASSLYRDYEQYF
NA,TRBJ1-1,TRBV27,NA,TGTGCCAGCAGTTTGGGGGCCTCGAACACTGAAGCTTTCTTT,CASSLGASNTEAFF
once,TRBJ2-7,TRBV6-5,NA,TGTGCCAGCAGTTACGGCAGGGCCTACGAGCAGTACTTC,CASSYGRAYEQYF
NA,TRBJ1-2,TRBV28,NA,TGTGCCAGCATTGGGGGGGAAAACTATGGCTACACCTTC,CASIGGENYGYTF
NA,TRBJ1-5,TRBV27,NA,TGTGCCAGCAGTTTTTCAGGGGAGAAGGATCAGCCCCAGCATTTT,CASSFSGEKDQPQHF
NA,TRBJ2-4,TRBV27,TRBD2,TGTGCCAGCAGTTTACCCCGGGAGGTAGCCAAAAACATTCAGTACTTC,CASSLPREVAKNIQYF
NA,TRBJ2-7,TRBV5-4,TRBD1,TGTGCCAGCAGCTTGGGGGGTTGGGGACAGGGTCCCTACGAGCAGTACTTC,CASSLGGWGQGPYEQYF
once,TRBJ2-5,TRBV5-1,NA,TGCGCCAGCAGCTTTAACACGGGATGGGAGACCCAGTACTTC,CASSFNTGWETQYF
NA,TRBJ2-2,TRBV5-4,TRBD2,TGTGCCAGCAGCTTGGGGCGCGGGGGGGGCGACGGGGAGCTGTTTTTT,CASSLGRGGGDGELFF
NA,TRBJ2-3,TRBV11-2,NA,TGTGCCAGCAGCCCCTACGTAGCGACTAGCACAGATACGCAGTATTTT,CASSPYVATSTDTQYF
NA,TRBJ2-1,TRBV4-3,TRBD1,TGCGCCAGCAGCCATGGGACAGGGCGCAATGAGCAGTTCTTC,CASSHGTGRNEQFF
NA,TRBJ1-4,TRBV11-2,TRBD1,TGTGCCAGCAGGAGGGACAGCTACTTTAATGAAAAACTGTTTTTT,CASRRDSYFNEKLFF
NA,TRBJ2-3,TRBV7-3,NA,TGTGCCAGCAGGGAAGGGGGGGGCACAGATACGCAGTATTTT,CASREGGGTDTQYF
NA,TRBJ1-2,TRBV6-5,TRBD1,TGTGCCAGCAGTTACTCGGGCAGGGGGCCTTCCTACACCTTC,CASSYSGRGPSYTF
NA,TRBJ2-7,TRBV27,TRBD2,TGTGCCAGCAGTTACGGGGGGGGTTTGAATGGGGAGCAGTACTTC,CASSYGGGLNGEQYF
NA,TRBJ2-5,TRBV5-1,NA,TGCGCCAGCAGTTACGTTGAGGGGACCCAGTACTTC,CASSYVEGTQYF
NA,TRBJ2-7,TRBV5-4,TRBD1,TGTGCCAGCAGCCCTTCCGCGGGACAGGTAACCTACGAGCAGTACTTC,CASSPSAGQVTYEQYF
NA,TRBJ2-3,TRBV5-1,NA,TGCGCCAGCAGCTTACTGACGATCCGGGACACTGACACAGATACGCAGTATTTT,CASSLLTIRDTDTDTQYF
NA,TRBJ1-1,TRBV2,TRBD1,TGTGCCAGCTCCGGACAGGGAAAGAAAAGGAACACTGAAGCTTTCTTT,CASSGQGKKRNTEAFF
once,TRBJ1-2,TRBV7-9,NA,TGTGCCAGCAGCTTAGAGATGGGCCCGCTGGCCTATGGCTACACCTTC,CASSLEMGPLAYGYTF
NA,TRBJ1-2,TRBV6-5,TRBD1,TGTGCCAGCACCGACGGGACAGGATCTTCCTATGGCTACACCTTC,CASTDGTGSSYGYTF
NA,TRBJ2-5,TRBV11-3,TRBD1,TGTGCCAGCAGTTCCGGGACAGGTCAAGAGACCCAGTACTTC,CASSSGTGQETQYF
NA,TRBJ1-3,TRBV30,TRBD1,TGTGCCTGGAGGGGACAGGGTATCTCTGGAAACACCATATATTTT,CAWRGQGISGNTIYF
NA,TRBJ1-1,TRBV25-1,NA,TGTGCCAGCAGTGGGCAGGGATCCACTGAAGCTTTCTTT,CASSGQGSTEAFF
NA,TRBJ2-1,TRBV6-5,NA,TGTGCCAGCAGCAAACTCAGGGGTCGCCTCAATGAGCAGTTCTTC,CASSKLRGRLNEQFF
NA,TRBJ1-1,TRBV7-3,NA,TGTGCCAGCAGCGCCGAACAGGGGAACACTGAAGCTTTCTTT,CASSAEQGNTEAFF
NA,TRBJ1-1,TRBV11-2,TRBD1,TGTGCCAGCAACTTGAGGGGGCTGGCCACTGAAGCTTTCTTT,CASNLRGLATEAFF
NA,TRBJ2-1,TRBV7-9,NA,TGTGCCAGCAGCTTTACCACGGTCTATGAGCAGTTCTTC,CASSFTTVYEQFF
NA,TRBJ1-2,TRBV7-2,NA,TGTGCCAGCAGCTTAGTCAGGGGCTACTATGGCTACACCTTC,CASSLVRGYYGYTF
NA,TRBJ2-5,TRBV11-2,NA,TGTGCCAGCAGCCCGGTAGACTATAAAGAGACCCAGTACTTC,CASSPVDYKETQYF
NA,TRBJ1-1,TRBV29-1,NA,TGCAGCGTTTCGGTTGAGACTAGCGCCACTGAAGCTTTCTTT,CSVSVETSATEAFF